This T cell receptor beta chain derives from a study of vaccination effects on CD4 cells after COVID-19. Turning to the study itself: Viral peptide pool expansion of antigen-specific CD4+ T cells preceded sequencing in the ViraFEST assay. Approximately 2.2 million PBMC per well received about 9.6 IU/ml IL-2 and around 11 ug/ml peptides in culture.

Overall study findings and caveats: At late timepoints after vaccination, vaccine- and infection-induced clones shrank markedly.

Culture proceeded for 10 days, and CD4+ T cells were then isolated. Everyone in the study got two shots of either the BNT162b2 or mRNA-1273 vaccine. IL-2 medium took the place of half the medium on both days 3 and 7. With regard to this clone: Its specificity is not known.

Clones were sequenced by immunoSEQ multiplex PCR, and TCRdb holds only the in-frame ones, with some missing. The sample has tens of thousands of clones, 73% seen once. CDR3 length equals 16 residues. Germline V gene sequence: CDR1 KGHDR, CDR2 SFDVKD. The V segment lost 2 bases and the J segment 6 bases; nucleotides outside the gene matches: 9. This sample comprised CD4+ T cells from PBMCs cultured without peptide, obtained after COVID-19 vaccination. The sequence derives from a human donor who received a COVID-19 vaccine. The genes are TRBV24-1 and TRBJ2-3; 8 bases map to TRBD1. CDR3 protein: CATSDSRTGTRDTQYF. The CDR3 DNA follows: TGTGCCACCAGTGATTCTCGGACAGGGACCCGGGATACGCAGTATTTT.